This T cell receptor (beta chain) was sequenced in a study of T cells in women clearing cervical HPV infection. Looking at the study overall: Blood came at first lesion visit for cases, post-clearance for controls. Study-wide results and limits: Repertoire richness, not evenness, was significantly elevated in CIN3+ cases versus controls.

This CDR3 has 16 residues. Germline assignment: CDR1 SGHNT and CDR2 YYREEE (reference sequence). The V segment lost 7 bases and the J segment 4 bases; nucleotides outside the gene matches: 14. Notes on this clone: Its specificity is unknown. The read ends 3 residues early relative to the CDR3; the germline J gene fills the gap.

TCRdb's table, derived via immunoSEQ multiplex PCR, lists solely in-frame clones and lacks some. The listing contains about 26,000 clones. This sequence joins TRBV5-4 and TRBJ2-5, with 9 bases that match TRBD1. This receptor was identified in a woman between 18 and 75 years old with a cervical HPV16 infection that either progressed to CIN3+ or cleared (not recorded which). The source material was blood buffy coat. Here the CDR3 reads CASLPGGTGIGETQYF. The sequenced part of the CDR3 DNA is TGTGCCAGCCTACCAGGTGGGACAGGGATCGGAGAGACC.